Presented here are 2 T cell receptor beta chains from one specimen sequenced in a study of blood T cell repertoires in COVID-19. The protocol was immunoSEQ multiplex PCR, while the TCRdb copy is restricted to in-frame clones and leaves out a portion. The data show roughly 170,000 clones, 85% seen once. Material for sequencing was peripheral blood. The receptors shown here come from a woman aged 45-65 years with COVID-19, enrolled during active disease.

This chain joins TRBV5-1 and TRBJ2-1, with 10 bases lining up with TRBD2. CDR3 length equals 15 residues. The V gene end was trimmed by 2 bases and the J gene end by 8 bases; junction bases not matched to a gene: 7. The germline V gene encodes CDR1 SGHRS and CDR2 YFSETQ. The CDR3 DNA is TGCGCCAGCAGCTTACTAGCGGGGAAGGTGGATGAGCAGTTCTTC. It specifies CASSLLAGKVDEQFF.

The CDR3 sequence: CASSDPGHSGNTEAFF. CDR3 nucleotides: TGTGCCAGCAGCGACCCCGGACATTCAGGAAACACTGAAGCTTTCTTT. The chain employs TRBV7-2 and TRBJ1-1; D may be TRBD1 (5 bases). Germline V gene lookup returns CDR1 SGHTA and CDR2 FQGNSA. The CDR3 is made up of 16 amino acids. V was trimmed by 5 bases and J by 2 bases, leaving 18 bases between them.